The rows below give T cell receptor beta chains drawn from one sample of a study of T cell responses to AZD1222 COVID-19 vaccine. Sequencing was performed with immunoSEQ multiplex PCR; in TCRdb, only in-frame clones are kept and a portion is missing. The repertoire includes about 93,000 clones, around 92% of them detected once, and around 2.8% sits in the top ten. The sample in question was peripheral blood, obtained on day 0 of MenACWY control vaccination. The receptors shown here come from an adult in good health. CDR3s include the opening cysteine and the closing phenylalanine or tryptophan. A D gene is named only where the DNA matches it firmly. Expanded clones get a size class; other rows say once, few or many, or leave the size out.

TGCGCCAGCAGTGAGTCGTCCGGGGGGAATACGCAGTATTTT	CASSESSGGNTQYF	TRBD2	TRBV10-2	14	TRBJ2-3	.
TGTGCCAGCAGCTTCGAGATTAACTATGGCTACACCTTC	CASSFEINYGYTF	.	TRBV5-6	13	TRBJ1-2	.
TGCGCCAGCAGCCAAGTCTTTGATACAGGGGAGGGTGGCTACACCTTC	CASSQVFDTGEGGYTF	TRBD1	TRBV4-1	16	TRBJ1-2	few
TGTGCCAGCGCACAGGGGTACTCTGACGAGCAGTACTTC	CASAQGYSDEQYF	TRBD1	TRBV25-1	13	TRBJ2-7	.
TGTGCCAGCAGCCTACAGGACCAGATGAACACTGAAGCTTTCTTT	CASSLQDQMNTEAFF	.	TRBV5-4	15	TRBJ1-1	.
TGTGCCAGCAGCGTAACAGGGGAGGGGGTCTATGGCTACACCTTC	CASSVTGEGVYGYTF	TRBD1	TRBV9	15	TRBJ1-2	few
TGTGCCAGCAGTGAAGAGGGGGCGGGTACTGAAGCTTTCTTT	CASSEEGAGTEAFF	TRBD1	TRBV2	14	TRBJ1-1	.
TGTGCCAGCAGTTTATCGACGGGGAGCTCTGGAAACACCATATATTTT	CASSLSTGSSGNTIYF	.	TRBV28	16	TRBJ1-3	.
TGTGCCAGCAGTTCCGAACGGAGGCAAGAGACCCAGTACTTC	CASSSERRQETQYF	.	TRBV28	14	TRBJ2-5	.
TGTGCCAGCAGTGAGACTGGGACAGGGGGCTATGGCTACACCTTC	CASSETGTGGYGYTF	TRBD1	TRBV6-1	15	TRBJ1-2	few
TGTGCCAGCAGCCCATCACCCGCAGTGGGGTATGGCTACACCTTC	CASSPSPAVGYGYTF	.	TRBV7-6	15	TRBJ1-2	few
TGTGCCAGCAGCTTACCCGGGTCCGGGGAGCTGTTTTTT	CASSLPGSGELFF	.	TRBV5-4	13	TRBJ2-2	.
TGTGCCAGCAGTACTGGGTCAAACACTGAAGCTTTCTTT	CASSTGSNTEAFF	.	TRBV6-7	13	TRBJ1-1	.
TGCGCCAGCAGTGCTGACAGTTCTGCCTCTGGAAACACCATATATTTT	CASSADSSASGNTIYF	.	TRBV10-1	16	TRBJ1-3	.
TGTGCCAGCAGCCCGGGGGGTCAGGGGTGGAAACTGTTTTTT	CASSPGGQGWKLFF	.	TRBV7-2	14	TRBJ1-4	.
TGTGCCTGGAGTGTGCAGGGCTACGAGCAGTACTTC	CAWSVQGYEQYF	.	TRBV30	12	TRBJ2-7	.
TGTGCCAGCAGCGGGGGGACTCCCTTGTCGGGCGAGCAGTACTTC	CASSGGTPLSGEQYF	.	TRBV9	15	TRBJ2-7	.
TGCAGCGTCTATACAGGGTCCGACACCGGGGAGCTGTTTTTT	CSVYTGSDTGELFF	.	TRBV29-1	14	TRBJ2-2	.
TGTGCCAGCAGCCAGTCCGCGGCCGGCGTGACCCTCCACTTT	CASSQSAAGVTLHF	.	TRBV11-2	14	TRBJ1-6	.
TGTGCCAGCAGCTTTGGATCGGGCGAGCAGTACTTC	CASSFGSGEQYF	.	TRBV5-4	12	TRBJ2-7	.
TGTGCCAGCAGCGGAATAGGGCTGAAAGAGACCCAGTACTTC	CASSGIGLKETQYF	.	TRBV9	14	TRBJ2-5	.
TGTGCCAGCAGAATCTCCGTCCACGAGCAGTACTTC	CASRISVHEQYF	.	TRBV6-5	12	TRBJ2-7	.
TGTGCCAGCTCAACTGACATTCGGAGCACTGAAGCTTTCTTT	CASSTDIRSTEAFF	.	TRBV18	14	TRBJ1-1	few
TGTGCCAGCACCTTCGCCGGAGCGGTCAACACTGAAGCTTTCTTT	CASTFAGAVNTEAFF	.	TRBV6-5	15	TRBJ1-1	.
TGCGCCAGCAGCCCACAGGGGGCACACTTATCCCCACAAGAGACCCAGTACTTC	CASSPQGAHLSPQETQYF	TRBD1	TRBV4-1	18	TRBJ2-5	.
TGCGCCAGCAGTCACCTAGCTGGGGGGGATGAGCAGTTCTTC	CASSHLAGGDEQFF	TRBD2	TRBV5-1	14	TRBJ2-1	.
TGTGCCTGGAGACCGGGGGGGGCGCGGGAGACCCAGTACTTC	CAWRPGGARETQYF	TRBD2	TRBV30	14	TRBJ2-5	.
TGCGCCAGCAGAACCCGGGACACCTCCTACGAGCAGTACTTC	CASRTRDTSYEQYF	.	TRBV5-1	14	TRBJ2-7	.
TGCAGTGCTAGTACAGGCCCTAACTATGGCTACACCTTC	CSASTGPNYGYTF	.	TRBV20-1	13	TRBJ1-2	.
TGCGCCAGCAGCTTGGGCCTAGCGGGTCTTCAAAACATTCAGTACTTC	CASSLGLAGLQNIQYF	TRBD2	TRBV5-1	16	TRBJ2-4	.
TGTGCCAGCAGTTGGCGGACAGGGGGTTCCTACGACTACGGCTACACCTTC	CASSWRTGGSYDYGYTF	TRBD1	TRBV28	17	TRBJ1-2	.
TGTGCCAGCAGCGCCGTGCAGGGGAGGAATGGCTACACCTTC	CASSAVQGRNGYTF	.	TRBV7-2	14	TRBJ1-2	few
TGCGCCAGCAGCCAGGGGACAGGGAGTCGCGGCTACACCTTC	CASSQGTGSRGYTF	TRBD1	TRBV4-1	14	TRBJ1-2	few
TGCGCCAGCAGCCTAACGACAGGTCCCCGAAGCTCCTACAATGAGCAGTTCTTC	CASSLTTGPRSSYNEQFF	.	TRBV4-1	18	TRBJ2-1	.
TGTGCCAGCAGTTGGGGACAGCATCAGCCCCAGCATTTT	CASSWGQHQPQHF	TRBD1	TRBV28	13	TRBJ1-5	.
TGTGCCAGCAGCCCCCACGGGGGGAGCAATCAGCCCCAGCATTTT	CASSPHGGSNQPQHF	.	TRBV4-2	15	TRBJ1-5	.
TGTGCCAGTTCGCGAGACAGGGGAGCTTCCTATGGCTACACCTTC	CASSRDRGASYGYTF	TRBD1	TRBV5-4	15	TRBJ1-2	.
TGTGCCAGTAGTATATCGGAAGGGTTTGAAGCTTTCTTT	CASSISEGFEAFF	.	TRBV19	13	TRBJ1-1	once
TGCGCCAGCAGGAGCCGGGACACCCAAGAGACCCAGTACTTC	CASRSRDTQETQYF	.	TRBV5-1	14	TRBJ2-5	.
TGTGCCAGCAGCAGGGGACAGGGGTTAATTAACACTGAAGCTTTCTTT	CASSRGQGLINTEAFF	TRBD1	TRBV11-2	16	TRBJ1-1	.
TGTGCCAGCAGTTTAAGACAGGGCAATCAGCCCCAGCATTTT	CASSLRQGNQPQHF	.	TRBV28	14	TRBJ1-5	.
TGTGCCAGCAGACCACCCCGGGACAGTCGCTATGGCTACACCTTC	CASRPPRDSRYGYTF	TRBD1	TRBV28	15	TRBJ1-2	few
TGTGCCAGCAGTCTAGTAACCTCCTACAATGAGCAGTTCTTC	CASSLVTSYNEQFF	.	TRBV2	14	TRBJ2-1	.
TGTGCCAGTACGATCCGGGGTGAAGCTTTCTTT	CASTIRGEAFF	.	TRBV19	11	TRBJ1-1	once
TGTGCCAGCAGTGGTCTCACTAGGAGCTCCTACAATGAGCAGTTCTTC	CASSGLTRSSYNEQFF	.	TRBV6-4	16	TRBJ2-1	once